One and the same sample provided the 19 T cell receptor beta chains below, sequenced in a study of molecular identifiers for immune sequencing clone quantification. TCRdb fed the PCR reads into MiXCR, producing one record per CDR3 protein. The sample comprises about 86,000 distinct CDR3 sequences, 20% to 25% of which are singletons, and 0.6% to 0.95% rests with the top ten. The sequenced sample consisted of naive CD8+ T cells from blood, with Jurkat cell RNA spiked in. Specified subset: FACS-sorted CD8+CD4-CCR7+CD45RA+ naive T cells. These TCRs come from a human donor in good health. Some libraries in this study had Jurkat cell RNA spiked in.

This chain links TRBV19 with TRBJ2-2, with unresolved D. This CDR3 has 13 residues. The V end lost 4 bases, the J end lost 5 bases, and 8 bases lay between the germline ends. Germline V lookup: CDR1 LNHDA, CDR2 SQIVND (reference sequence). CDR3 nucleotide sequence: TGTGCCAGTAGTACCCCCGGGACCGGGGAGCTGTTTTTT. Its protein is CASSTPGTGELFF.

This clonotype was counted ten times or more. The chain links TRBV27 to TRBJ2-6; D remains unclear. V was trimmed by 4 bases and J by 4 bases, leaving 11 bases between them. Germline CDR1 reads MNHEY; CDR2 reads SMNVEV (reference sequence). The CDR3 totals 15 residues. CDR3 amino acids: CASSSVGFGANVLTF. The CDR3 DNA is TGTGCCAGCAGTTCCGTGGGCTTCGGGGCCAACGTCCTGACTTTC.

At least ten counts were recorded for this clonotype. This chain joins TRBV5-1 and TRBJ1-4; no firm D call. Germline V lookup: CDR1 SGHRS, CDR2 YFSETQ. The CDR3 is made up of 14 amino acids. Trimming left V 1 base short and J 3 bases short, with 7 bases between. CDR3 sequence (DNA): TGCGCCAGCAGCTTGTACTATCCTAATGAAAAACTGTTTTTT. As protein: CASSLYYPNEKLFF.

Many counts were recorded for this clonotype. CDR3 nucleotide sequence: TGCAGCGTTGGAATAGGGTACAATGAGCAGTTCTTC. Translating it yields CSVGIGYNEQFF. This chain uses TRBV29-1 with TRBJ2-1; D call uncertain. The V end was cut by 4 bases, the J end by 4 bases, with 8 bases between. This CDR3 spans 12 amino acids. Germline V gene sequence: CDR1 SQVTM, CDR2 ANQGSEA.

This clonotype was detected only a few times. The V call is TRBV19, the J call TRBJ1-5; maybe TRBD1 (5 bases). Germline assignment: CDR1 LNHDA and CDR2 SQIVND (reference sequence). CDR3 length: 16 residues. V lost 1 base and J lost 0, with 10 bases in between. The CDR3 protein is CASSIGTSHSNQPQHF. CDR3 sequence (DNA): TGTGCCAGTAGTATAGGGACAAGCCATAGCAATCAGCCCCAGCATTTT.

This CDR3 is CSANLDPGQGFPDTQYF. The DNA of the CDR3 is TGCAGTGCTAATCTGGACCCGGGACAGGGTTTTCCGGATACGCAGTATTTT. This chain uses TRBV20-1 with TRBJ2-3, with 9 nucleotides matching TRBD1. With V trimmed by 4 bases and J by 6 bases, 17 bases remained unmatched. Germline CDR1 DFQATT, CDR2 SNEGSKA (reference sequence). This CDR3 comprises 17 residues.

This rearrangement joins TRBV21-1 to TRBJ1-5; whether TRBD1, the table's D call, matches the DNA was not checked. TRBV21-1 is an annotated pseudogene. CDR3 length: 16 residues. CDR3 residues: CASSKAGTGTNQPQHF. The CDR3 nucleotides read TGTGCCAGCAGCAAGGCCGGGACAGGAACTAATCAGCCCCAGCATTTT.

This clonotype has a count of ten or more. The CDR3 protein is CASSLLILNLGNTEAFF. In nucleotides, the CDR3 is TGTGCCAGCAGTTTACTCATCCTTAATCTGGGGAACACTGAAGCTTTCTTT. This chain links TRBV7-9 with TRBJ1-1, with D hard to call. The CDR3 length is 17 residues. Germline assignment: CDR1 SEHNR and CDR2 FQNEAQ (reference sequence). Trimming stripped 6 bases from V and 1 base from J, with 21 bases between. The full variable domain, in which reference TRBV7-9 and TRBJ1-1 provide the parts outside the CDR3, is DTGVSQNPRHKITKRGQNVTFRCDPISEHNRLYWYRQTLGQGPEFLTYFQNEAQLEKSRLLSDRFSAERPKGSFSTLEIQRTEQGDSAMYLCASSLLILNLGNTEAFFGQGTRLTVV.

There are a few counts of this clonotype. The rearrangement uses TRBV19 and TRBJ2-7, with 12 positions matching TRBD2. In germline, CDR1 is LNHDA, CDR2 SQIVND (reference sequence). The CDR3 extends over 15 amino acids. With 6 bases clipped from V and 4 bases from J, the junction kept 7 bases outside the gene matches. The CDR3 DNA is TGTGCCAGTAGCCCTGGACTAGCGGGATTTTACGAGCAGTACTTC. This translates into CASSPGLAGFYEQYF.

This clonotype was observed a handful of times. Here the CDR3 DNA reads TGTGCCAGCAGACTAGGGACTAAAGAGACCCAGTACTTC. Amino acids: CASRLGTKETQYF. V and J are TRBV7-9 and TRBJ2-5; the match to TRBD2 covers 7 bases. Trimming removed 6 bases from V and 3 bases from J; junction bases left unmatched: 4. Germline V gene data show CDR1 as SEHNR and CDR2 as FQNEAQ (reference sequence). This CDR3 region has 13 residues.

In this sample, this clonotype turned up a few times. The rearrangement links TRBV12-3 or TRBV12-4 to TRBJ2-3, with D perhaps TRBD1 or TRBD2 (6 bases each). This CDR3 is built from 16 residues. V was clipped by 6 bases and J by 2 bases, with 18 bases between them. The CDR3 sequence: CASSSIGGGPTDTQYF. CDR3 nucleotide sequence: TGTGCCAGCAGCTCTATAGGAGGGGGACCCACAGATACGCAGTATTTT.

This clonotype was seen many times. CDR3 sequence (DNA): TGTGCCAGCAGCCCTGGACTCAGCTCCTACAATGAGCAGTTCTTC. Translated, it gives CASSPGLSSYNEQFF. The genes are TRBV7-2 and TRBJ2-1; TRBD2 is a possible D gene (5 bases). This CDR3 is built from 15 residues. Germline CDR1 SGHTA, CDR2 FQGNSA. The V end lost 5 bases, the J end lost 0 bases, and 11 bases lay between the germline ends.

A few counts support this clonotype. The chain is built from TRBV28 and TRBJ1-1; the D gene is possibly TRBD1 (5 bases). Germline CDR1 is MDHEN and CDR2 is SYDVKM. CDR3 length: 13 amino acids. Trimming removed 8 bases from V and 4 bases from J, with 14 bases in between. CDR3 in DNA: TGTGCCAGCCTCGGTAGGGGCATCACTGAAGCTTTCTTT. Translation gives CASLGRGITEAFF.

This clonotype was picked up many times. V gene TRBV11-2 combines with J gene TRBJ2-1; D remains ambiguous. Germline CDR1 reads SGHAT; CDR2 reads FQNNGV. The CDR3 sequence is 14 residues long. The germline V and J ends were trimmed by 4 bases and 0 bases, with 7 bases remaining between them. This CDR3 reads CASSSHGSYNEQFF. The DNA for the CDR3 is TGTGCCAGCAGCTCCCATGGCTCCTACAATGAGCAGTTCTTC.

Concerning this clonotype: This may stem from a read error, because a much larger clone lies one nucleotide away. V gene TRBV4-3 combines with J gene TRBJ2-3; tentatively, D is TRBD2 (7 bases). Germline CDR1 and CDR2: LGHNA and YSLEER. Trimming took 0 bases from V and 2 from J, leaving 12 bases between them. The CDR3 runs 16 residues. CDR3 in amino acids: CASSQDGAGATDTQYF. The CDR3, as DNA: TGCGCCAGCAGCCAAGATGGGGCGGGGGCCACAGATACGCAGTATTTT.

Points on this clonotype: This is likely a read error, given that the CDR3 carries no conserved phenylalanine or tryptophan at its end. This chain links TRBV4-1 with TRBJ2-7; 9 bases fit TRBD1. The CDR3 spans 15 residues. V dropped 1 base and J dropped 3; count of bases not matched to a gene: 4. The germline CDR1 and CDR2 sequences are MGHRA and YSYEKL. CDR3 in amino acids: CASSQVETGGYEQYI. The CDR3 DNA follows: TGCGCCAGCAGCCAAGTCGAGACAGGGGGCTACGAGCAGTACATC.

This clonotype has only a few counts. CDR3 sequence (DNA): TGTGCCTCCGAAAAACGGACTAGCGGGCGAGGAGGGGAGCTGTTTTTT. Translating it yields CASEKRTSGRGGELFF. The V call is TRBV24-1, the J call TRBJ2-2; 11 bases are shared with TRBD2. The germline gives CDR1 KGHDR, CDR2 SFDVKD. This CDR3 is 16 amino acids long. V lost 12 bases, J lost 8 bases, and 16 bases stayed unmatched.

This clonotype was recorded many times. The chain has TRBV12-3 or TRBV12-4 and TRBJ2-2; 8 nucleotides match TRBD2. Trimming cost V 3 bases and J 7 bases; bases outside gene matches: 7. This CDR3 is built from 15 residues. DNA of the CDR3: TGTGCCAGCAGTTTCTGGCGGGGGGCCGGCGGGGAGCTGTTTTTT. Protein sequence: CASSFWRGAGGELFF.

V and J are TRBV10-3 and TRBJ2-7, with a weak D call TRBD1 (6 bases). V was shortened by 3 bases and J by 2 bases, with 11 bases between the two germline ends. The CDR3 has 14 amino acids. CDR1 ENHRY and CDR2 SYGVKD come from the germline V gene. The CDR3 nucleotides are TGTGCCATCAGTGACGGGGACATCGCCTACGAGCAGTACTTC. This sequence encodes CAISDGDIAYEQYF.